Listed below are T cell receptor beta chains from one sample, sequenced in a study of spatial heterogeneity in lung cancer. TCRdb passed the 5' RACE reads through MiXCR, listing each CDR3 protein once. The sample yields 72,000 or so distinct CDR3 sequences, around 8.9% seen once. The sequenced sample was PBMCs, obtained at follow-up. The receptors shown here come from a female donor with early-stage non-small cell lung cancer. Both conserved end residues are part of each CDR3. Fields, in order: D gene, J gene, clone size, V gene, CDR3 DNA, CDR3 protein. D genes are given only for firm matches. Clone size is given for some rows only: seen once, a few or many times, or a class if the clone is expanded.

NA TRBJ1-6 many TRBV5-1 TGCGCCAGCAGCTACGGAAATTCACCCCTCCACTTT CASSYGNSPLHF
NA TRBJ1-1 many TRBV6-1 TGTGCCAGCAGTGAAGCGCGGACATTGGGACCCCCTACTGAAGCTTTCTTT CASSEARTLGPPTEAFF
NA TRBJ1-1 many TRBV20-1 TGCAGTGCTAGCATTGAGAACACTGAAGCTTTCTTT CSASIENTEAFF
NA TRBJ1-3 few TRBV28 TGTGCCAGCAGTCAAATCCAACTCTCTGGAAACACCATATATTTT CASSQIQLSGNTIYF
TRBD2 TRBJ2-2 many TRBV6-5 TGTGCCAGCAGCCGGGGACTAGTTTCCTCCTGGACCGGGGAGCTGTTTTTT CASSRGLVSSWTGELFF
TRBD2 TRBJ2-3 many TRBV5-5 TGTGCCAGCAGCGGGGGGACTAGCGGGATTTCAGATACGCAGTATTTT CASSGGTSGISDTQYF
TRBD1 TRBJ2-5 many TRBV6-2/TRBV6-3 TGTGCCAGCAGTTACACAGGGGAAGAGACCCAGTACTTC CASSYTGEETQYF
NA TRBJ2-7 many TRBV28 TGTGCCAGCAGTTTGACTGGGAGCCAGTACTTC CASSLTGSQYF
NA TRBJ2-3 many TRBV10-2 TGCGCCAGCACTCGTAGCGGCCTAGATACGCAGTATTTT CASTRSGLDTQYF
TRBD1 TRBJ2-7 NA TRBV12-3/TRBV12-4 TGTGCCAGCAAGGGACAGGGATACGAGCAGTACTTC CASKGQGYEQYF
TRBD2 TRBJ2-1 NA TRBV6-5 TGTGCCAGCAGCCTAGCGGGAGTAACCTACAATGAGCAGTTCTTC CASSLAGVTYNEQFF
NA TRBJ1-1 many TRBV5-1 TGCGCCAGCAGCTCCTTGGGAGGGATCACTGAAGCTTTCTTT CASSSLGGITEAFF
NA TRBJ2-5 NA TRBV6-1 TGTGCCAGCAGTGAAGCTGGACAGACCCAAGAGACCCAGTACTTC CASSEAGQTQETQYF
TRBD2 TRBJ2-1 few TRBV19 TGTGCCAGTAGTCCACGGACTAGCGGGGGCGATGAGCAGTTCTTC CASSPRTSGGDEQFF
NA TRBJ2-5 NA TRBV7-9 TGTGCCAGCAGCCCCGGGAGCGAGGTGGAGACCCAGTACTTC CASSPGSEVETQYF
NA TRBJ2-1 many TRBV5-1 TGCGCCAGCAGCTTACGCCGCTTGCGCTCCTACAATGAGCAGTTCTTC CASSLRRLRSYNEQFF
NA TRBJ2-5 many TRBV11-2 TGTGCCAGCAGCGTCCTGAGAGGGGTGGAGACCCAGTACTTC CASSVLRGVETQYF
NA TRBJ2-1 few TRBV3-1 TGTGCCAGCAGCCAACAACGAGGGATCAATGAGCAGTTCTTC CASSQQRGINEQFF
NA TRBJ2-7 many TRBV20-1 TGCAGTGCTAGATATGGGGGAGAAGGCGAGCAGTACTTC CSARYGGEGEQYF
NA TRBJ2-7 many TRBV2 TGTGCCAGCAGATTAGGGGAAGTATCCTACGAGCAGTACTTC CASRLGEVSYEQYF
TRBD1 TRBJ1-2 many TRBV30 TGTGCCTGGAGTGACGGGACAGGGGCCAAGATCTATGGCTACACCTTC CAWSDGTGAKIYGYTF
TRBD2 TRBJ2-1 many TRBV11-2 TGTGCCAGCAGCCCCGACAGCGGGAGTACGAATGAGCAGTTCTTC CASSPDSGSTNEQFF
TRBD1 TRBJ1-2 NA TRBV12-3/TRBV12-4 TGTGCCAGCAGCCCCGGACAGGGAGATGGCTACACCTTC CASSPGQGDGYTF
NA TRBJ2-4 many TRBV29-1 TGCAGCGTGGGGACAGGCGGGGGTGTTAGCATTCAGTACTTC CSVGTGGGVSIQYF
NA TRBJ2-1 many TRBV19 TGTGCCAGTAGTATGCAGAGAGCAAACAATGAGCAGTTCTTC CASSMQRANNEQFF
TRBD2 TRBJ2-5 NA TRBV7-7 TGTGCTAGCAGCTTACTAGCGGGAGGTGGGGTCGAGACCCAGTACTTC CASSLLAGGGVETQYF
TRBD1 TRBJ1-4 many TRBV7-9 TGTGCCAGCAGCCAGACAGGACAGGGACGAGAAAAACTGTTTTTT CASSQTGQGREKLFF
NA TRBJ1-5 NA TRBV29-1 TGCAGCGTATCTTGGGGGGGCCTCAATCAGCCCCAGCATTTT CSVSWGGLNQPQHF
NA TRBJ2-5 many TRBV12-5 TGTGCTAGTGGTTTCCTGGAGGAAGAGACCCAGTACTTC CASGFLEEETQYF
TRBD2 TRBJ2-2 many TRBV19 TGTGCCAGTAGCCCCCTGACTAGCGGATTCACCGGGGAGCTGTTTTTT CASSPLTSGFTGELFF
NA TRBJ1-4 few TRBV6-6 TGTGCCAGCAGTTTCGTCGGGACAGAAAAACTGTTTTTT CASSFVGTEKLFF
NA TRBJ1-1 NA TRBV3-1 TGTGCCAGCAGCCAAGCCGGGCGGGCTGCGGCTTTCTTT CASSQAGRAAAFF
NA TRBJ2-2 many TRBV18 TGTGCCAGCTCACCAGCGGCGAACACCGGGGAGCTGTTTTTT CASSPAANTGELFF
TRBD2 TRBJ2-1 NA TRBV27 TGTGCCAGCAGCCTCTCAGGCGGGAGCGTATACAATGAGCAGTTCTTC CASSLSGGSVYNEQFF
TRBD1 TRBJ1-1 many TRBV7-3 TGTGCCAGCTCGACAGGGAATGAGGCTGAAGCTTTCTTT CASSTGNEAEAFF
TRBD1 TRBJ2-7 many TRBV29-1 TGCAGCGTCCGATCGGACAGGGATTCCTACGAGCAGTACTTC CSVRSDRDSYEQYF
NA TRBJ2-3 few TRBV6-4 TGTGCCAGCAGTGACTACGTAGGCACAGATACGCAGTATTTT CASSDYVGTDTQYF
NA TRBJ2-5 many TRBV20-1 TGCAGTGCTGACCTTAACGGGGAAGAGACCCAGTACTTC CSADLNGEETQYF
TRBD1 TRBJ1-1 few TRBV28 TGTGCCAGCACGACAGGGGTCGGAGGTGTTGTCTTT CASTTGVGGVVF
TRBD2 TRBJ2-1 many TRBV28 TGTGCCAGCCAATGGGAGGGGCGGAATGAGCAGTTCTTC CASQWEGRNEQFF
NA TRBJ2-1 many TRBV28 TGTGCCAGCTGGGCAGGCTACAATGAGCAGTTCTTC CASWAGYNEQFF
NA TRBJ2-5 many TRBV11-3 TGTGCCAGCAGCTTAGAGATGCGAGGGGCCCAGTACTTC CASSLEMRGAQYF
NA TRBJ1-2 many TRBV7-9 TGTGCCAGCAGCTTGGCGGGCCTCTATGGCTACACCTTC CASSLAGLYGYTF
NA TRBJ1-1 few TRBV11-2 TGTGCCAGCAGCCACCCGGGACCCTCCGCGAACACTGAAGCTTTCTTT CASSHPGPSANTEAFF
NA TRBJ2-7 many TRBV24-1 TGTGCCACCAGTGGCCGACAGTCGCCTTACTACGAGCAGTACTTC CATSGRQSPYYEQYF
NA TRBJ2-1 NA TRBV9 TGTGCCAGCAGCGTAGATCTCTCTACCTACAATGAGCAGTTCTTC CASSVDLSTYNEQFF
TRBD1 TRBJ1-6 many TRBV18 TGTGCCAGCTCACGCGGACAGGTCAATAATTCACCCCTCCACTTT CASSRGQVNNSPLHF
TRBD1 TRBJ1-2 NA TRBV7-9 TGTGCCAGCAGCTTTCCGGGACAGGGGGACTATGGCTACACCTTC CASSFPGQGDYGYTF
NA TRBJ2-7 many TRBV13 TGTGCCAGCAGCCCCCGACGGGCCTACGAGCAGTACTTC CASSPRRAYEQYF
TRBD2 TRBJ2-2 few TRBV2 TGTGCCAGCAGTGTTAGCGGGAGAGGCACCGGGGAGCTGTTTTTT CASSVSGRGTGELFF
TRBD2 TRBJ2-3 many TRBV2 TGTGCCAGCAGTGAACAAGCTAGCGGGGGCACAGATACGCAGTATTTT CASSEQASGGTDTQYF
TRBD1 TRBJ1-4 many TRBV9 TGTGCCAGCAGCGGAGAGGGGGCAGCTAATGAAAAACTGTTTTTT CASSGEGAANEKLFF
NA TRBJ1-1 NA TRBV7-3 TGTGCCAGCAGCTTAAACGGGAACACTGAAGCTTTCTTT CASSLNGNTEAFF
NA TRBJ2-5 few TRBV10-3 TGTGCCATCAGGGGGGTTACAGGTGAAGAGACCCAGTACTTC CAIRGVTGEETQYF
TRBD1 TRBJ2-2 many TRBV3-1 TGTGCCAGCAGCCAGGACAGGTCAGGCGGGGAGCTGTTTTTT CASSQDRSGGELFF
TRBD2 TRBJ2-7 NA TRBV5-1 TGCGCCAGCGGCTTTGGAGACCTAGCGGCCCCCTACGAGCAGTACTTC CASGFGDLAAPYEQYF
NA TRBJ2-7 few TRBV7-2 TGTGCCAGCAGCTTTGGACAGACCGCTCAGAGCTTC CASSFGQTAQSF
TRBD2 TRBJ2-7 many TRBV6-5 TGTGCCAGCAGTCCAACCGGGACTAGCGGCTACGAGCAGTACTTC CASSPTGTSGYEQYF
TRBD2 TRBJ2-5 few TRBV11-1 TGTGCCAGCAGCTTAGCCCCCAAGACTAGCGGGTGGATGGAGACCCAGTACTTC CASSLAPKTSGWMETQYF
NA TRBJ2-4 many TRBV7-2 TGTGCCAGCAGCTTAGCGGCCCCAGAGGTGGGATTGTATCTAGCCAAAAACATTCAGTACTTC CASSLAAPEVGLYLAKNIQYF